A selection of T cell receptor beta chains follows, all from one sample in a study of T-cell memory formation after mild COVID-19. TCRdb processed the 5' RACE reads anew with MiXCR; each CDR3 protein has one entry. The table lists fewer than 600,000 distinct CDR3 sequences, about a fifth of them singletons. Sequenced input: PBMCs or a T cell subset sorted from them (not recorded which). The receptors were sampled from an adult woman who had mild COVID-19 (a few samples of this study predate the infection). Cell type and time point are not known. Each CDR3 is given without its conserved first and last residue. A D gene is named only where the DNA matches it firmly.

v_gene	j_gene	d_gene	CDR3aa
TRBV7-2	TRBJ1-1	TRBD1	ASSYWTGVDTEAF
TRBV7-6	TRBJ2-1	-	ASSLTRVLDYNEQF
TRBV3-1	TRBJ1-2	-	ASSPGDRPFYT
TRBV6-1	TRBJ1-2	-	ASETANYGYT
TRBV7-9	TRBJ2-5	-	ASSLETAQLETQY
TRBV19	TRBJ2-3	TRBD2	ASRTSGSPVTDTQY
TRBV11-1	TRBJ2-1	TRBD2	ASRRTSGGAEQF
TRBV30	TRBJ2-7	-	AWSTLNYEQY
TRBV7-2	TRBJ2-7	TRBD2	ASSLLLAGGRPYEQY
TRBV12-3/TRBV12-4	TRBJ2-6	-	ASSPGGGANVLT
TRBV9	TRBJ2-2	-	ASSPRVASNTGELF
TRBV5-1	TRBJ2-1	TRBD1	ASGPRDRVMEF
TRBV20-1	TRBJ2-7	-	SHVPGGVYEQY
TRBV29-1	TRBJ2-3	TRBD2	SVEPGGQTDTQY
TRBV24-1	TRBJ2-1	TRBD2	ATSDWTSGAYNEQF
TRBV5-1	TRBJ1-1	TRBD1	ASSLVAGGPFSHTEAF
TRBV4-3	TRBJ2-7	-	ASSQEGFYEQY
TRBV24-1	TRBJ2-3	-	AISEGGQGTDTQY
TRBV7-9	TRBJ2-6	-	ASSFPPIGGANVLT
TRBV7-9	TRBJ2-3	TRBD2	ASSSTSGTSTDTQY
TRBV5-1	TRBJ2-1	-	ASSLDSGRVQF
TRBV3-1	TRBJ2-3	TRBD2	ASSLPGLGFTDTQY
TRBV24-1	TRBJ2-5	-	ATSEPNPPASPETQY
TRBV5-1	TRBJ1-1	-	ASSLAIRGDTEAF
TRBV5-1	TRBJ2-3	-	ASSPWGATDTQY
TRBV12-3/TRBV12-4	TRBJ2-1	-	ASTLLGNEQF
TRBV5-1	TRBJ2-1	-	ASSLDSRFTGNEQF
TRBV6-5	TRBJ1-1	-	ASSYFPGAEAF
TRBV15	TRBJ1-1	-	ATSRVPGRLNTEAF
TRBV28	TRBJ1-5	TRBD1	ASRSRDRLNQPQH
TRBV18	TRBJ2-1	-	ASSPPGSEQF
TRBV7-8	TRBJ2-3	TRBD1	ASSDRDRGPTDTQY
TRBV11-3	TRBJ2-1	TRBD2	ASSFPLAGGGNEQF
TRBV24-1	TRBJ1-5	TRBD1	ATSDSTGNNQPQH
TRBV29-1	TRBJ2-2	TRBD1	SAFTGVNTGELF
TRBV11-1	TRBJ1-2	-	ASSSQGHLYGYT
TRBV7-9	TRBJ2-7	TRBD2	ASNEWGGYEQY
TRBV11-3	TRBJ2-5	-	ASSWVGVEDLETQY
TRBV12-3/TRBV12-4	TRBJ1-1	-	ASSLIDGGTEAF